This T cell receptor beta chain originates from a study of cytomegalovirus exposure and HLA in healthy donors. General study findings and limits: Later analysis demonstrated an association between a missense DCLRE1C variant and TCR beta V- and J-gene trimming. Presence/absence analyses took donor sequencing depth as roughly uniform. A later analysis found TCR association rates differed by HLA locus, highest for DRB1 and lowest for HLA-C. Another analysis was done later, and it associated fewer than 20,000 TCR beta sequences with HLA alleles at 0.05 false discovery rate.

The PCR was carried out with 60 Vbeta primers and 13 Jbeta primers. Profiled with immunoSEQ multiplex PCR; TCRdb holds only in-frame clones, not every one. The sample has approximately 140,000 clones; around 71% are singletons. As regards this clone: Its target is unknown.

Germline-derived CDR1 and CDR2 are SQVTM and ANQGSEA. The CDR3 has 15 amino acids. The ends lost 7 bases at V and 7 bases at J; junction bases unmatched: 15. What was sequenced was PBMCs. The J gene is TRBJ2-1, the V gene TRBV29-1, with 8 bases that match TRBD2. The TCR originated in a woman in her sixties or seventies in good health and CMV-seropositive. CDR3 DNA: TGCAGCGGCGTCCAGCGGGGGCTACCTGGGAATGAGCAGTTCTTC. This gives the protein CSGVQRGLPGNEQFF.